What follows are 9 T cell receptor beta chains derived from one specimen sequenced in a study of CD8 T cells in ankylosing spondylitis. TCRdb re-derived calls from the 5' RACE reads in MiXCR, one entry per CDR3 protein. The table has about 360,000 distinct CDR3 sequences, about 20% seen once; the top ten hold 10% to 15%. The sequenced sample was blood, either unsorted or a sorted T cell fraction (not recorded which). These receptors originate from a male donor with ankylosing spondylitis or in good health (not recorded which).

This clonotype was picked up a small number of times. CDR3 region: CASSLVGRGGPMDTQYF. For the CDR3, the DNA is TGTGCCAGCAGTTTAGTGGGGCGGGGGGGCCCAATGGATACGCAGTATTTT. This chain joins TRBV12-3 or TRBV12-4 and TRBJ2-3; the match to TRBD2 covers 9 bases. The CDR3 loop spans 17 amino acids. V lost 1 base to trimming and J lost 6 bases; unmatched junction nucleotides: 11.

This clonotype came up a few times. The chain carries TRBV6-2 or TRBV6-3 and TRBJ2-1; TRBD2 aligns across 13 bases. The CDR3 is 19 residues long. Germline assignment: CDR1 MNHEY and CDR2 SVGEGT. J was trimmed by 8 bases and V by 4 bases; bases with no gene match: 17. For the CDR3, the DNA is TGTGCCAGCAGTTTCCCCGGACTAGCGGGGGTAACACCTGTGGATGAGCAGTTCTTC. Protein product: CASSFPGLAGVTPVDEQFF.

This clonotype was seen at least ten times. The chain joins TRBV9 to TRBJ2-3; D unclear. The CDR3 has 14 amino acids. Germline V gene lookup returns CDR1 SGDLS and CDR2 YYNGEE. The V and J ends lost 0 bases and 0 bases respectively, with 5 bases between them. The DNA for the CDR3 is TGTGCCAGCAGCGTAGAAGGTAGCACAGATACGCAGTATTTT. This sequence encodes CASSVEGSTDTQYF.

This chain uses TRBV6-2 or TRBV6-3 with TRBJ1-1, with 9 bases identical to TRBD1. From germline, CDR1 is MNHEY and CDR2 SVGEGT. Trimming took 2 bases from V and 10 from J; bases not matched to a gene: 5. The CDR3 length is 13 residues. CDR3 coding DNA: TGTGCCAGCAGTTACGGGCAGGGACAGGGAGCTTTCTTT. The encoded protein is CASSYGQGQGAFF.

This clonotype turned up a few times. The chain has TRBV4-1 and TRBJ1-2; TRBD1 might be the D (5 bases). Trimming took off 4 bases at V and 6 bases at J, with 12 bases between the two ends. The CDR3 is 13 residues long. Looked up from germline, CDR1 is MGHRA and CDR2 is YSYEKL. For the CDR3, the DNA is TGCGCCAGCAGCCCTCTTCCGGGACATGGCTACACCTTC. Its translation is CASSPLPGHGYTF.

This clonotype was observed a few times. The chain combines TRBV11-2 with TRBJ2-1, with TRBD1 matching over 7 bases. V dropped 5 bases and J dropped 1; count of bases not matched to a gene: 8. The length of the CDR3 is 16 residues. In germline, CDR1 is SGHAT, CDR2 FQNNGV. The CDR3 here is CASSPGSDRSYNEQFF. The CDR3 DNA is TGTGCCAGCAGCCCCGGCTCGGACAGGTCCTACAATGAGCAGTTCTTC.

This clonotype was seen only a few times. The rearrangement links TRBV20-1 to TRBJ2-1, with TRBD2 as a possible D gene (7 bases). Germline V gene data show CDR1 as DFQATT and CDR2 as SNEGSKA (reference sequence). The CDR3 is 13 amino acids. V shed 7 bases and J shed 4 bases, with 14 bases lying between them. The CDR3 sequence is CSVYGGTYNEQFF. For the CDR3, the DNA is TGCAGTGTTTACGGGGGGACATACAATGAGCAGTTCTTC.

Only a few counts were recorded for this clonotype. The CDR3 DNA is TGTGCCAGCAGTTGGGGCGCTGGGACCGGGGAGCTGTTTTTT. Translated: CASSWGAGTGELFF. The chain combines TRBV6-5 with TRBJ2-2, with D maybe TRBD1 (5 bases). From germline, CDR1 is MNHEY and CDR2 SVGAGI. V gave up 4 bases and J gave up 5 bases, with 11 bases separating them. The CDR3 spans 14 residues.

There are a few counts of this clonotype. The CDR3 region has the DNA TGTGCCAGCAGTGAAGGACAGGGCATGGAGACCCAGTACTTC. It codes for CASSEGQGMETQYF. V is TRBV25-1 and J is TRBJ2-5, with 8 positions matching TRBD1. The CDR3 has 14 amino acids. Per germline, CDR1 MGHDK and CDR2 SYGVNS. The trim removed 2 bases at V and 5 bases at J, leaving 4 bases unmatched.